The 13 T cell receptor beta chains in this list originate from one sample, sequenced in a study of T cells in Graves' hyperthyroidism and ophthalmopathy. The CDR3 regions of TCR beta were amplified from RNA transcripts. When the TCR CDR3 underwent first-round RT-PCR, the HTBI primer set was used. TCRdb fed the multiplex PCR reads into MiXCR, producing one record per CDR3 protein. Among 450,000 to 700,000 distinct CDR3 sequences listed, 35% to 55% were seen once. Specimen: peripheral blood or thyroid tissue (not recorded which). The source is a woman aged 18 to 35 with Graves' hyperthyroidism.

This clonotype has ten or more counts. The V call is TRBV4-1, the J call TRBJ2-7; TRBD1 matches at 10 bases. CDR1 and CDR2 from the germline V gene are MGHRA and YSYEKL. The CDR3 runs 16 residues. Unmatched junction bases numbered 8, after V lost 3 bases and J lost 3 bases. In nucleotides, the CDR3 is TGCGCCAGCAGCCAGGCTCCGGGACAGGGGAGCTACGAGCAGTACTTC. The encoded protein is CASSQAPGQGSYEQYF.

The chain recombines TRBV29-1 with TRBJ2-7, with 10 positions matching TRBD2. With the DNA end fitting TRBJ2-1 better, the J assignment may be wrong. The CDR3 is 16 residues long. Germline V gene data show CDR1 as SQVTM and CDR2 as ANQGSEA. CDR3 residues: CSVEEVASGGYNEQFF. CDR3 nucleotides: TGCAGCGTTGAAGAAGTCGCTAGCGGGGGCTACAATGAGCAGTTCTTC.

This clonotype was picked up one time. The rearrangement uses TRBV2 and TRBJ1-2, with a possible D match to TRBD1 (5 bases). The CDR3 runs to 12 residues. The V end lost 9 bases, the J end lost 6 bases, and 14 bases lay between the germline ends. CDR1 is SNHLY and CDR2 is FYNNEI in the germline V gene. CDR3 loop: CARTAGSNGYTF. CDR3 bases: TGTGCCAGGACGGCAGGGTCGAATGGCTACACCTTC.

This clonotype appeared a few times. The V and J genes are TRBV29-1 and TRBJ1-2; 7 bases fit TRBD1. This CDR3 contains 10 residues. V dropped 7 bases and J dropped 10; count of bases not matched to a gene: 6. CDR1 SQVTM and CDR2 ANQGSEA come from the germline V gene. The CDR3 is CSAGQASYTF. CDR3 bases: TGCAGCGCAGGACAGGCCTCCTACACCTTC.

The chain couples TRBV20-1 to TRBJ2-5; D is perhaps TRBD1 or TRBD2 (5 bases each). Trimming shortened V by 1 base and J by 5 bases, and 29 bases separated the two germline ends. The CDR3 runs to 19 residues. CDR1 is DFQATT and CDR2 is SNEGSKA in the germline V gene (reference sequence). The DNA for the CDR3 is TGCAGTGCTAGAGTCTTCAGCTCCTACAATGGGGGACGTCGGGAGACCCAGTACTTC. Protein: CSARVFSSYNGGRRETQYF.

The V and J genes are TRBV19 and TRBJ1-1, with a possible D match to TRBD1 (5 bases). Germline V gene data show CDR1 as LNHDA and CDR2 as SQIVND (reference sequence). V was cut by 2 bases and J by 7 bases, with 14 bases left in between. The CDR3 extends over 14 amino acids. Written as DNA, the CDR3 is TGTGCCAGTAGTATACAACGGGAGGACAATGAAGCTTTCTTT. It encodes CASSIQREDNEAFF.

This clonotype was seen many times. The V and J genes are TRBV7-2 and TRBJ2-7; 10 nucleotides align to TRBD2. V lost 4 bases to trimming and J lost 2 bases; unmatched junction nucleotides: 5. The CDR3 has 15 residues. Germline V gene sequence: CDR1 SGHTA, CDR2 FQGNSA. CDR3 bases: TGTGCCAGCAGCTATAAGCGGGAGGGCCCCTACGAGCAGTACTTC. This encodes CASSYKREGPYEQYF.

V usage is TRBV29-1 and J usage is TRBJ2-1, with D possibly TRBD1 on 6 matching bases. Germline CDR1 is SQVTM and CDR2 is ANQGSEA. V lost 3 bases and J lost 2, with 11 bases in between. The CDR3 totals 14 residues. The CDR3 here is CSVDGQIPYNEQFF. The CDR3 bases are TGCAGCGTTGACGGACAGATCCCCTACAATGAGCAGTTCTTC.

The chain uses TRBV7-2 and TRBJ2-7, with 13 bases fitting TRBD2. Germline CDR1 is SGHTA and CDR2 is FQGNSA. The CDR3 spans 17 residues. V lost 2 bases to trimming and J lost 5 bases; unmatched junction nucleotides: 9. The CDR3 sequence is CASSLIPGLAGVNEQYF. CDR3 coding DNA: TGTGCCAGCAGCTTAATCCCTGGACTAGCGGGAGTGAACGAGCAGTACTTC.

This clonotype appeared a few times. The chain links TRBV24-1 to TRBJ2-2; the match to TRBD2 covers 9 bases. V lost 4 bases, J lost 5 bases, and 19 bases stayed unmatched. Germline V gene lookup returns CDR1 KGHDR and CDR2 SFDVKD. There are 20 residues in the CDR3. This CDR3 is CATSETNGWASGTYTGELFF. The DNA for the CDR3 is TGTGCCACCAGTGAAACTAACGGCTGGGCTAGCGGGACTTATACCGGGGAGCTGTTTTTT.

The chain is built from TRBV20-1 and TRBJ2-7; 10 bases map to TRBD2. Per germline, CDR1 DFQATT and CDR2 SNEGSKA (reference sequence). Unmatched junction bases numbered 14, after V lost 6 bases and J lost 6 bases. The length of the CDR3 is 15 residues. The CDR3 spells CSARLPGLALAEQYF. CDR3 bases: TGCAGTGCCAGACTCCCGGGACTAGCGTTAGCCGAGCAGTACTTC.

Of note for this clonotype: One base away lies a much larger clone, so this may be a sequencing read error. The chain has TRBV5-6 and TRBJ1-6; D is ambiguous. V shed 1 base and J shed 7 bases, with 18 bases lying between them. This CDR3 has 17 residues. CDR1 and CDR2 from the germline V gene are SGHDT and YYEEEE. CDR3 loop: CASSLRRRQSLNSPLHF. The DNA of the CDR3 is TGTGCCAGCAGCTTGAGGCGCAGGCAATCCTTAAATTCACCCCTCCACTTT.

The chain links TRBV20-1 to TRBJ1-1, with D perhaps matching TRBD1 (5 bases). Germline-derived CDR1 and CDR2 are DFQATT and SNEGSKA (reference sequence). With 5 bases removed from V and 5 bases from J, the gap between germline ends came to 12 bases. The CDR3 contains 12 residues. The CDR3 bases are TGCAGTGCTGACGGGGGGTTTACTGAAGCTTTCTTT. Translated: CSADGGFTEAFF.